The 30 T cell receptor beta chains listed next were all sequenced from one sample in a study of CD8+ T cells in alopecia areata. In each case, RNA was isolated and then reverse transcribed into cDNA as the sequencing template. Repertoires were generated with immunoSEQ multiplex PCR, while TCRdb's copy carries only in-frame clones and drops some. This table has about 60,000 clones, 46% appearing once. Treatment meaning: oral pan-JAK inhibitor, 5-10 mg twice daily. This specimen consisted of CD8+ T cells sorted from blood, obtained around week 36, from a patient treated with tofacitinib. The receptors come from a human donor with alopecia areata.

This clone was counted many times. The chain couples TRBV2 to TRBJ2-1; 8 positions match TRBD2. CDR3 length equals 13 residues. Trimming at V came to 8 bases and at J to 12 bases, leaving 12 bases not matched to a gene. Germline V gene data show CDR1 as SNHLY and CDR2 as FYNNEI. The CDR3, as DNA: TGTGCCAGCGCGGCGGGAGGCCCTACCGGGCAGTTCTTC. It is translated as CASAAGGPTGQFF.

In its sample, this clone was seen a few times. The CDR3 here is CAWSVTHSGNTIYF. The CDR3 DNA sequence: TGTGCCTGGAGTGTAACGCATTCTGGAAACACCATATATTTT. J is TRBJ1-3 and V is TRBV30; D gene ambiguous. Germline V gene lookup returns CDR1 GTSNPN and CDR2 SVGIG (reference sequence). V was clipped by 0 bases and J by 1 base, with 7 bases between them. The CDR3 length is 14 residues.

This clone was detected only a few times. The chain is built from TRBV5-1 and TRBJ1-1; D remains unclear. The CDR3 has 12 amino acids. From germline, CDR1 is SGHRS and CDR2 YFSETQ. Deletions cut 1 base from V and 7 bases from J, with 8 bases between. CDR3 residues: CASSLWGGEAFF. Here the CDR3 DNA reads TGCGCCAGCAGCTTGTGGGGTGGTGAAGCTTTCTTT.

CDR3 loop: CASSLRAGGQNEQFF. For the CDR3, the DNA is TGTGCCAGCAGCCTTCGGGCGGGAGGACAAAATGAGCAGTTCTTC. The V and J genes are TRBV14 and TRBJ2-1; 8 nucleotides align to TRBD2. Losses at the gene ends were 4 bases for V and 7 bases for J; bases not matched to a gene: 9. This CDR3 spans 15 amino acids. CDR1 and CDR2 (germline): SGHDN, FVKESK.

This clone has more than one count but fewer than ten. This chain uses TRBV19 with TRBJ2-1; 8 positions agree with TRBD2. Losses at the gene ends were 3 bases for V and 6 bases for J; bases not matched to a gene: 10. The CDR3 is 16 amino acids. Germline CDR1 and CDR2: LNHDA and SQIVND (reference sequence). The CDR3 region is CASSMRGAGYINEQFF. DNA for the CDR3: TGTGCCAGTAGTATGCGGGGGGCCGGGTACATCAATGAGCAGTTCTTC.

V gene TRBV5-1 combines with J gene TRBJ2-5, with D possibly TRBD2 on 5 matching bases. Germline lookup yields CDR1 SGHRS and CDR2 YFSETQ. The CDR3 is 13 residues long. V was pared by 0 bases and J by 3 bases, with 6 bases between. The DNA of the CDR3 is TGCGCCAGCAGCTTGGACGGGAAAGAGACCCAGTACTTC. This sequence encodes CASSLDGKETQYF.

This clone appeared a few times. The genes are TRBV29-1 and TRBJ1-4; D gene uncertain. The CDR3 length is 10 residues. V dropped 2 bases and J dropped 13 bases, with 8 bases sitting between them. Germline V gene data show CDR1 as SQVTM and CDR2 as ANQGSEA. CDR3 amino acids: CSVEKGGLFF. The CDR3 DNA follows: TGCAGCGTTGAAAAAGGAGGACTGTTTTTT.

In this sample, this clone turned up once. This rearrangement joins TRBV27 to TRBJ2-7, with a tentative D call TRBD1 (6 bases). The germline V and J ends were trimmed by 6 bases and 3 bases, with 12 bases remaining between them. Germline V gene sequence: CDR1 MNHEY, CDR2 SMNVEV (reference sequence). This CDR3 contains 13 residues. This chain's CDR3 is CASSQRTDYEQYF. In DNA form, the CDR3 reads TGTGCCAGCAGCCAACGGACAGACTACGAGCAGTACTTC.

The chain uses TRBV27 and TRBJ2-3; no clear D gene. This CDR3 contains 14 residues. Germline CDR1 and CDR2: MNHEY and SMNVEV (reference sequence). Between the trimmed V and J ends, which lost 2 bases and 1 base, there was a span of 7 bases. The CDR3 DNA is TGTGCCAGCAGTTTACTAGGCGGCACAGATACGCAGTATTTT. Amino acid sequence: CASSLLGGTDTQYF.

This clone was counted a single time. The chain employs TRBV7-9 and TRBJ2-7, with 10 bases that match TRBD1. V was pared by 4 bases and J by 5 bases, with 8 bases of the junction left unmatched. The CDR3 totals 15 residues. From germline, CDR1 is SEHNR and CDR2 FQNEAQ (reference sequence). For the CDR3, the DNA is TGTGCCAGCAGCTCAACCGGGACAGGGGCCCACGAGCAGTACTTC. It is translated as CASSSTGTGAHEQYF.

This chain links TRBV25-1 with TRBJ2-5; 9 bases agree with TRBD1. This CDR3 spans 17 amino acids. With V trimmed by 8 bases and J by 5 bases, 18 bases remained unmatched. Germline loops: CDR1 MGHDK, CDR2 SYGVNS. The CDR3 here is CASGPLSLTGGVETQYF. CDR3 bases: TGTGCCAGCGGCCCCTTAAGCCTAACAGGGGGCGTTGAGACCCAGTACTTC. The full variable domain, its missing parts supplied by reference TRBV25-1 and TRBJ2-5, is EADIYQTPRYLVIGTGKKITLECSQTMGHDKMYWYQQDPGMELHLIHYSYGVNSTEKGDLSSESTVSRIRTEHFPLTLESARPSHTSQYLCASGPLSLTGGVETQYFGPGTRLLVL.

DNA for the CDR3: TGTGCCAGCAGCCAAGCAGGTTACGAGCAGTACTTC. Protein sequence: CASSQAGYEQYF. V is TRBV14 and J is TRBJ2-7; no reliable D call. The ends were cut back, 1 base at V and 4 bases at J, with 5 bases in the middle. This CDR3 contains 12 residues. The V gene's germline CDR1 is SGHDN and CDR2 FVKESK.

This chain joins TRBV7-2 and TRBJ2-3; D may be TRBD1 or TRBD2 (5 bases each). Trimming shortened V by 5 bases and J by 4 bases, and 16 bases separated the two germline ends. This CDR3 has 15 amino acids. Germline V gene sequence: CDR1 SGHTA, CDR2 FQGNSA. The CDR3 spells CASSRTQGWPDTQYF. The CDR3 nucleotides are TGTGCCAGCAGCCGGACTCAGGGATGGCCAGATACGCAGTATTTT. Supplemented by reference TRBV7-2 and TRBJ2-3, the full variable domain reads GAGVSQSPSNKVTEKGKDVELRCDPISGHTALYWYRQSLGQGLEFLIYFQGNSAPDKSGLPSDRFSAERTGGSVSTLTIQRTQQEDSAVYLCASSRTQGWPDTQYFGPGTRLTVL.

This chain links TRBV19 with TRBJ1-2; tentative D call: TRBD1 (6 bases). This CDR3 contains 14 residues. Germline CDR1 is LNHDA and CDR2 is SQIVND (reference sequence). Deletions cut 5 bases from V and 3 bases from J, with 13 bases between. The CDR3 DNA reads TGTGCCAGTAGTCGACAGGACCCCTACTATGGCTACACCTTC. This codes for CASSRQDPYYGYTF.

The table lists this clone with a few counts. This chain connects TRBV30 to TRBJ2-2; D may correspond to TRBD1 or TRBD2 (6 bases each). Germline CDR1 GTSNPN, CDR2 SVGIG (reference sequence). V lost 5 bases, J lost 1 base, and 11 bases lay in between. The CDR3 is made up of 14 amino acids. The CDR3 is CAWWGRENTGELFF. The CDR3, as DNA: TGTGCCTGGTGGGGGCGGGAGAACACCGGGGAGCTGTTTTTT.

This sequence joins TRBV11-2 and TRBJ2-1; D ambiguous. V lost 3 bases and J lost 8, with 5 bases in between. CDR1 and CDR2 (germline): SGHAT, FQNNGV. This CDR3 is built from 11 residues. The CDR3 nucleotides read TGTGCCAGCAGCTTGTATGATGAGCAGTTCTTC. Protein: CASSLYDEQFF.

The chain is built from TRBV7-8 and TRBJ1-3; D is uncertain. The V end lost 0 bases, the J end lost 3 bases, and 6 bases lay between the germline ends. The CDR3 extends over 14 amino acids. CDR1 is SGHVS, CDR2 FQNEAQ, per germline. The CDR3 loop reads CASSLAVNGNTIYF. As DNA, the CDR3 is TGTGCCAGCAGCTTAGCGGTCAATGGAAACACCATATATTTT.

This clone has a single count. This chain links TRBV2 with TRBJ2-2; D not certain. Germline CDR1 reads SNHLY; CDR2 reads FYNNEI. CDR3 length: 13 residues. Trimming removed 1 base at V and 4 bases at J, with 4 bases between. The CDR3: CASSEGITGELFF. CDR3 DNA: TGTGCCAGCAGTGAAGGGATCACCGGGGAGCTGTTTTTT.

The chain uses TRBV30 and TRBJ2-1; no reliable D call. CDR3 length: 11 residues. Germline CDR1 and CDR2: GTSNPN and SVGIG (reference sequence). The V end was cut by 4 bases, the J end by 4 bases, with 5 bases between. This CDR3 reads CAWMGYNEQFF. The CDR3 DNA sequence: TGTGCCTGGATGGGTTACAATGAGCAGTTCTTC.

The chain combines TRBV29-1 with TRBJ1-1; D is uncertain. The CDR3 contains 12 residues. Germline CDR1 and CDR2: SQVTM and ANQGSEA. V was shortened by 6 bases and J by 2 bases, with 10 bases between the two germline ends. The CDR3 reads CSVHQRNTEAFF. CDR3 DNA sequence: TGCAGCGTCCATCAGAGAAACACTGAAGCTTTCTTT.

The CDR3 DNA reads TGCGCCAGCAGCTTGGAGGGGGACTTGAGACAAAAACTGTTTTTT. Translation: CASSLEGDLRQKLFF. The rearrangement links TRBV5-1 to TRBJ1-4; a weak D match, TRBD1 (6 bases). The V gene lost 0 bases and the J gene lost 9 bases, with 15 bases spanning the gap. Germline CDR1 is SGHRS and CDR2 is YFSETQ. This CDR3 spans 15 amino acids.

The chain joins TRBV27 to TRBJ2-3, with 15 bases aligning to TRBD2. The CDR3 extends over 17 amino acids. V shed 6 bases and J 0 bases; nucleotides not matched to a gene: 4. Germline CDR1 and CDR2: MNHEY and SMNVEV (reference sequence). In DNA, the CDR3 is TGTGCCAGCAGACGAGGACTAGCGGGAGGGAGCACAGATACGCAGTATTTT. This gives the protein CASRRGLAGGSTDTQYF.

In its sample, this clone was seen a few times. The chain combines TRBV2 with TRBJ2-5; D might be TRBD1 (6 bases). This CDR3 has 13 residues. Germline V gene data show CDR1 as SNHLY and CDR2 as FYNNEI. V lost 10 bases and J lost 2, with 14 bases in between. The CDR3 is CATKQGSQETQYF. CDR3 nucleotide sequence: TGTGCCACCAAACAGGGAAGTCAAGAGACCCAGTACTTC.

This clone was counted a few times. The chain has TRBV29-1 and TRBJ2-1; D remains unclear. The CDR3 covers 13 residues. V was clipped by 7 bases and J by 6 bases, with 16 bases between them. From germline, CDR1 is SQVTM and CDR2 ANQGSEA. As DNA, the CDR3 is TGCAGCGACACCTCGGGCCTCGGCAATGAGCAGTTCTTC. Amino acids: CSDTSGLGNEQFF.

The rearrangement links TRBV15 to TRBJ2-4; D gene uncertain. In germline, CDR1 is LNHNV, CDR2 YYDKDF (reference sequence). The ends were cut back, 3 bases at V and 1 base at J, with 7 bases in the middle. The CDR3 covers 14 residues. The chain's CDR3 is CATSSWGAKNIQYF. CDR3 nucleotide sequence: TGTGCCACCAGCAGCTGGGGTGCCAAAAACATTCAGTACTTC. The complete variable domain, with remaining parts taken from reference TRBV15 and TRBJ2-4, reads DAMVIQNPRYQVTQFGKPVTLSCSQTLNHNVMYWYQQKSSQAPKLLFHYYDKDFNNEADTPDNFQSRRPNTSFCFLDIRSPGLGDTAMYLCATSSWGAKNIQYFGAGTRLSVL.

The rearrangement links TRBV30 to TRBJ1-1; D gene unclear. This CDR3 spans 13 amino acids. Trimming left V 3 bases short and J 3 bases short, with 11 bases between. Germline CDR1 GTSNPN, CDR2 SVGIG (reference sequence). In nucleotides, the CDR3 is TGTGCCTGGAGCCTATCCTTATACACTGAAGCTTTCTTT. Translating it yields CAWSLSLYTEAFF.

A single count supports this clone. The J gene is TRBJ2-3, the V gene TRBV4-2, with D perhaps TRBD1 (5 bases). The CDR3 totals 14 residues. Trimming shortened V by 3 bases and J by 5 bases, and 12 bases separated the two germline ends. Per the germline V gene, CDR1 is LGHNA and CDR2 is YNFKEQ. The CDR3 region has the DNA TGTGCCAGCAGCCAGCCGACCAGGGTAGATACGCAGTATTTT. This gives the protein CASSQPTRVDTQYF.

The rearrangement joins TRBV27 to TRBJ1-5; a possible D gene is TRBD1 (6 bases). The CDR3 covers 14 residues. With 4 bases removed from V and 2 bases from J, the gap between germline ends came to 9 bases. Germline V lookup: CDR1 MNHEY, CDR2 SMNVEV (reference sequence). The CDR3 region is CASSSRGGNQPQHF. CDR3 DNA: TGTGCCAGCAGTTCCAGGGGTGGCAATCAGCCCCAGCATTTT.

The chain carries TRBV7-2 and TRBJ2-7, with 10 nucleotides matching TRBD2. This CDR3 contains 14 residues. V shed 5 bases, J shed 1 base, and the junction held 2 bases outside the gene matches. Germline lookup yields CDR1 SGHTA and CDR2 FQGNSA. The CDR3 nucleotides read TGTGCCAGCAGCCCGGGACTAGCGTCCTACGAGCAGTACTTC. Its translation is CASSPGLASYEQYF. The complete variable domain, with remaining parts taken from reference TRBV7-2 and TRBJ2-7, reads GAGVSQSPSNKVTEKGKDVELRCDPISGHTALYWYRQSLGQGLEFLIYFQGNSAPDKSGLPSDRFSAERTGGSVSTLTIQRTQQEDSAVYLCASSPGLASYEQYFGPGTRLTVT.

The chain links TRBV27 to TRBJ2-2; TRBD2 might be the D (5 bases). Deletions cut 6 bases from V and 5 bases from J, with 10 bases between. There are 13 residues in the CDR3. Germline assignment: CDR1 MNHEY and CDR2 SMNVEV (reference sequence). The CDR3 is CASSLGGTGELFF. The DNA of the CDR3 is TGTGCCAGCAGCCTTGGCGGGACCGGGGAGCTGTTTTTT.